Below, 24 T cell receptor beta chains from the same sample are listed, as sequenced in a study of regulatory T cells in long-lasting Graves disease. The time point is: newly diagnosed GD, antithyroid drugs for less than 3 months. Isolated PBMC RNA provided the starting material for the TCR library. Through Arm-PCR of CDR3 regions and iRepertoire HTBI primers, TCR beta libraries were built. MiXCR was run by TCRdb on the multiplex PCR reads, yielding one entry per CDR3 protein. This sample has fewer than 550,000 distinct CDR3 sequences, with 15% to 20% found just once. These same data were also listed under a study on T cells in Graves' hyperthyroidism and ophthalmopathy.

This sample comprised peripheral blood mononuclear cells (PBMCs), obtained at new diagnosis, from a patient treated with antithyroid drugs. The source is a young woman with Graves disease.

This clonotype occurred a few times. The chain combines TRBV6-1 with TRBJ1-1, with a possible D match to TRBD1 (5 bases). V was pared by 7 bases and J by 1 base, with 13 bases between. The CDR3 has 14 residues. The V gene's germline CDR1 is MNHNS and CDR2 SASEGT. The CDR3 protein is CASNRQPTNTEAFF. The CDR3 DNA is TGTGCCAGCAATCGACAGCCCACGAACACTGAAGCTTTCTTT.

This clonotype was counted at least ten times. The genes are TRBV12-3 or TRBV12-4 and TRBJ2-5, with 15 bases lining up with TRBD2. The V segment lost 6 bases and the J segment 1 base; nucleotides outside the gene matches: 6. This CDR3 spans 17 amino acids. Written as DNA, the CDR3 is TGTGCCAGCAGAGGACTAGCGGGAGGGCTATTCCAAGAGACCCAGTACTTC. Protein product: CASRGLAGGLFQETQYF.

This clonotype came up many times. The genes are TRBV7-8 and TRBJ1-5; D is possibly TRBD1 (6 bases). V dropped 2 bases and J dropped 2 bases, with 16 bases sitting between them. The CDR3 extends over 17 amino acids. Germline V gene data show CDR1 as SGHVS and CDR2 as FQNEAQ. The CDR3 is CASSLPGRGYGNQPQHF. The CDR3 DNA reads TGTGCCAGCAGCTTACCGGGCAGGGGATACGGCAATCAGCCCCAGCATTTT.

The sample holds many counts of this clonotype. V usage is TRBV11-2 and J usage is TRBJ2-2; tentatively, D is TRBD1 or TRBD2 (7 bases each). The V gene's germline CDR1 is SGHAT and CDR2 FQNNGV. The CDR3 is made up of 17 amino acids. V lost 4 bases and J 7 bases, leaving 22 bases between the germline ends. The CDR3 DNA reads TGTGCCAGCAGCTCGAATAGCCAGGGGGGGTTTATCGGGGAGCTGTTTTTT. It encodes CASSSNSQGGFIGELFF.

There are a few counts of this clonotype. The genes are TRBV4-2 and TRBJ2-7, with 11 positions matching TRBD1. The CDR3 is 14 residues long. The trim removed 7 bases at V and 5 bases at J, leaving 7 bases unmatched. Germline lookup yields CDR1 LGHNA and CDR2 YNFKEQ. This chain's CDR3 is CASTDGTGGHEQYF. The CDR3 nucleotides are TGTGCCAGCACCGACGGGACAGGGGGTCACGAGCAGTACTTC.

This clonotype turned up a few times. The V and J genes are TRBV20-1 and TRBJ1-1, with 8 nucleotides matching TRBD1. With V trimmed by 5 bases and J by 1 base, 6 bases remained unmatched. Germline assignment: CDR1 DFQATT and CDR2 SNEGSKA (reference sequence). There are 14 residues in the CDR3. In nucleotides, the CDR3 is TGCAGTGCTTCAGGGGGCGCGTGGAACACTGAAGCTTTCTTT. Amino acid sequence: CSASGGAWNTEAFF.

This clonotype was seen only once. A much larger clone lies one base from this, so it may be a read error. The genes are TRBV7-9 and TRBJ2-1; the match to TRBD2 covers 10 bases. CDR3 length: 15 residues. Germline V gene data show CDR1 as SEHNR and CDR2 as FQNEAQ (reference sequence). The CDR3 reads CASSQSPSGSIGQFF. In DNA, the CDR3 is TGCGCCAGCAGCCAATCCCCTAGCGGGAGTATTGGGCAGTTCTTC.

Only a few counts were recorded for this clonotype. V usage is TRBV6-1 and J usage is TRBJ2-7, with D hard to call. Germline values: CDR1 MNHNS, CDR2 SASEGT. CDR3 length: 12 amino acids. V shed 6 bases and J shed 7 bases, with 13 bases lying between them. The CDR3 is CASSPQMPEQYF. CDR3 in DNA: TGTGCCAGCAGCCCCCAAATGCCTGAGCAGTACTTC.

Only a few counts were recorded for this clonotype. The genes are TRBV30 and TRBJ1-3, with D maybe TRBD1 (6 bases). CDR3 size: 11 residues. Germline V CDR1 and CDR2: GTSNPN, SVGIG (reference sequence). The V end lost 5 bases, the J end lost 8 bases, and 10 bases lay between the germline ends. CDR3 bases: TGTGCCTGGTCCAAGGGGGACACCATATATTTT. This gives the protein CAWSKGDTIYF.

This chain uses TRBV7-3 with TRBJ2-1; 10 positions match TRBD2. The CDR3 runs 16 residues. The V and J ends lost 3 bases and 6 bases, in that order; junction bases with no gene match: 8. The germline gives CDR1 SGHTA, CDR2 FQGTGA. The CDR3 region has the DNA TGTGCCAGCAGCTTTGAAGCGGGAGGGCCCGGCAATGAGCAGTTCTTC. This codes for CASSFEAGGPGNEQFF.

This clonotype was picked up many times. The chain combines TRBV20-1 with TRBJ1-6, with D perhaps TRBD1 (6 bases). The CDR3 sequence is 14 residues long. V gave up 3 bases and J gave up 8 bases, with 14 bases separating them. Germline V gene sequence: CDR1 DFQATT, CDR2 SNEGSKA (reference sequence). The CDR3 spells CSASGGPGDSPLHF. The DNA for the CDR3 is TGCAGTGCTAGCGGGGGGCCCGGTGATTCACCCCTCCACTTT.

In its sample, this clonotype was seen a few times. This chain links TRBV5-1 with TRBJ2-3; D could derive from TRBD1 or TRBD2 (5 bases each). CDR3 size: 15 residues. Germline loops: CDR1 SGHRS, CDR2 YFSETQ. Between the trimmed V and J ends, which lost 2 bases and 2 bases, there was a span of 12 bases. The CDR3 spells CASSFNPGTTDTQYF. Here the CDR3 DNA reads TGCGCCAGCAGCTTTAACCCCGGGACCACAGATACGCAGTATTTT.

As concerns this clonotype: At one end the junction does not follow the germline gene, possibly because of a read error. The chain is built from TRBV3-1 and TRBJ1-2, with no clear D. The CDR3 extends over 12 amino acids. Germline CDR1 and CDR2: LGHDT and YNNKEL (reference sequence). CDR3: CASSPPGYGYAF. CDR3 in DNA: TGTGCCAGCAGCCCTCCAGGTTATGGCTACGCCTTC.

This clonotype was seen repeatedly, ten times or more. The chain links TRBV18 to TRBJ2-7; 7 bases agree with TRBD2. CDR3 length: 16 amino acids. The germline V gene encodes CDR1 KGHSH and CDR2 LQKENI. V gave up 0 bases and J gave up 5 bases; unmatched junction bases: 10. In DNA, the CDR3 is TGTGCCAGCTCACCACCGGGCGGGAGTTGGCAAAACGAGCAGTACTTC. Translation gives CASSPPGGSWQNEQYF.

This clonotype has only a few counts. The rearrangement uses TRBV6-1 and TRBJ2-1; 7 bases are a match to TRBD1. The CDR3 length is 15 residues. J gave up 7 bases and V 2 bases, and 8 bases lay outside the gene matches. Per germline, CDR1 MNHNS and CDR2 SASEGT. This chain's CDR3 is CASSERTGLGNEQFF. CDR3 DNA: TGTGCCAGCAGTGAAAGGACAGGACTGGGGAATGAGCAGTTCTTC.

For the CDR3, the DNA is TGCAGTGCAGATGAGCGGGAAGGTTGGTCAGAGACCCAGTACTTC. Translated: CSADEREGWSETQYF. The chain couples TRBV20-1 to TRBJ2-5; TRBD2 aligns across 7 bases. V lost 6 bases to trimming and J lost 4 bases; unmatched junction nucleotides: 14. Germline V CDR1 and CDR2: DFQATT, SNEGSKA (reference sequence). The CDR3 is 15 amino acids.

This clonotype was seen at least ten times. The rearrangement uses TRBV28 and TRBJ2-3; D is undetermined. CDR3 length: 13 residues. Germline-derived CDR1 and CDR2 are MDHEN and SYDVKM. V lost 3 bases and J lost 3, with 7 bases in between. Written as DNA, the CDR3 is TGTGCCAGCAGTTTTGACCCGACAGATACGCAGTATTTT. Residues: CASSFDPTDTQYF.

This rearrangement joins TRBV5-4 to TRBJ1-1, with a weak D call TRBD1 (5 bases). Between the trimmed V and J ends, which lost 1 base and 0 bases, there was a span of 10 bases. Germline lookup yields CDR1 SGHNT and CDR2 YYREEE (reference sequence). The CDR3 covers 15 residues. In DNA form, the CDR3 reads TGTGCCAGCAGCTTGTGGGGACCTTTGAACACTGAAGCTTTCTTT. This gives the protein CASSLWGPLNTEAFF.

The J gene is TRBJ2-3, the V gene TRBV28; TRBD2 matches 7 bases. Trimming at V came to 6 bases and at J to 4 bases, leaving 13 bases not matched to a gene. This CDR3 contains 16 residues. The germline V gene encodes CDR1 MDHEN and CDR2 SYDVKM. CDR3: CASSPSGRGGPDTQYF. The CDR3 bases are TGTGCCAGCAGCCCATCTGGGCGGGGAGGGCCAGATACGCAGTATTTT.

The V gene is TRBV25-1, the J gene TRBJ2-5, with D possibly being TRBD2 (5 bases). Trimming removed 2 bases at V and 4 bases at J, with 11 bases between. The V gene's germline CDR1 is MGHDK and CDR2 SYGVNS. The CDR3 is 14 amino acids. In DNA form, the CDR3 reads TGTGCCAGCAGTGAAGAGGGTAGTTCAGAGACCCAGTACTTC. It is translated as CASSEEGSSETQYF. Filled out from reference TRBV25-1 and TRBJ2-5, the complete variable domain reads EADIYQTPRYLVIGTGKKITLECSQTMGHDKMYWYQQDPGMELHLIHYSYGVNSTEKGDLSSESTVSRIRTEHFPLTLESARPSHTSQYLCASSEEGSSETQYFGPGTRLLVL.

This clonotype has at least ten counts. The chain has TRBV12-3 or TRBV12-4 and TRBJ2-7, with 7 bases matching TRBD1. This CDR3 region has 14 residues. V dropped 5 bases and J dropped 0; count of bases not matched to a gene: 4. CDR3 region: CASSRQGPSYEQYF. CDR3 DNA sequence: TGTGCCAGCAGTAGACAGGGACCCTCCTACGAGCAGTACTTC.

This clonotype has a count of ten or more. This sequence joins TRBV12-3 or TRBV12-4 and TRBJ1-1; D remains ambiguous. Trimming left V 3 bases short and J 0 bases short, with 5 bases between. The CDR3 is 13 amino acids. The CDR3 protein is CASSLIMNTEAFF. Written as DNA, the CDR3 is TGTGCCAGCAGTTTGATCATGAACACTGAAGCTTTCTTT.

V is TRBV28 and J is TRBJ2-2; 7 positions match TRBD2. This CDR3 spans 18 amino acids. V lost 5 bases and J lost 7; bases outside the gene matches: 19. In germline, CDR1 is MDHEN, CDR2 SYDVKM. Here the CDR3 reads CASSHYAGGGPANGELFF. CDR3 DNA: TGTGCCAGCAGTCACTACGCCGGGGGAGGGCCGGCGAACGGGGAGCTGTTTTTT.

This clonotype was observed many times. The V call is TRBV12-3 or TRBV12-4, the J call TRBJ2-1, with 9 positions matching TRBD2. This CDR3 region has 15 residues. V gave up 2 bases and J gave up 9 bases; unmatched junction bases: 8. CDR3 region: CASSLRASGIGEQFF. The CDR3 region has the DNA TGTGCCAGCAGTTTAAGGGCTAGCGGGATCGGTGAGCAGTTCTTC.